This T cell receptor (beta chain) was retrieved from a study of blood T cell repertoires in COVID-19. About the study: Sources were T cells, B-cell-depleted T cells, or PBMCs; the material itself was cDNA or gDNA.

The germline gives CDR1 MGHRA, CDR2 YSYEKL. The CDR3 runs to 17 residues. V shed 0 bases, J shed 4 bases, and the junction held 6 bases outside the gene matches. This clone was counted a single time. This table comes from immunoSEQ multiplex PCR, and its TCRdb copy is limited to in-frame clones, with some not included. This table holds some 150,000 clones, roughly nine tenths found once. The clonotype comes from a human donor with acute COVID-19. The donor label of this sample is uncertain. V is TRBV4-1 and J is TRBJ1-4, with 9 bases aligning to TRBD1. The sequenced sample consisted of PBMCs or T cells enriched from blood (not recorded which). The CDR3 sequence: CASSQESGGQGNEKLFF. The CDR3 DNA reads TGCGCCAGCAGCCAAGAAAGCGGGGGACAGGGTAATGAAAAACTGTTTTTT.